Presented here are 3 T cell receptor beta chains from one specimen sequenced in a study of regulatory T cells in long-lasting Graves disease. Time point here: newly diagnosed GD, antithyroid drugs for less than 3 months. Following extraction of RNA from PBMCs, that RNA was used to make the TCR library. Construction of TCR beta libraries relied on iRepertoire HTBI primers and on Arm-PCR targeting CDR3 regions. From the multiplex PCR reads, TCRdb called clonotypes with MiXCR, one entry per CDR3 protein. The sample contains hundreds of thousands of distinct CDR3 sequences, about 16% of which appear only once. The data also belong to a second study, concerning T cells in Graves' hyperthyroidism and ophthalmopathy.

The starting material was peripheral blood mononuclear cells (PBMCs), obtained at new diagnosis, from a patient treated with antithyroid drugs. All receptors derive from a middle-aged woman with Graves disease.

The chain joins TRBV5-1 to TRBJ2-7, with TRBD1 matching 8 bases. Germline CDR1 and CDR2: SGHRS and YFSETQ. V gave up 4 bases and J gave up 0 bases; unmatched junction bases: 12. This CDR3 spans 17 amino acids. CDR3 in DNA: TGCGCCAGCAGCCCTGGACAGGGTGTAGGTAACTCCTACGAGCAGTACTTC. It codes for CASSPGQGVGNSYEQYF.

This clonotype has a count of ten or more. The genes are TRBV5-1 and TRBJ2-1; TRBD2 matches 11 bases. Germline assignment: CDR1 SGHRS and CDR2 YFSETQ. J lost 3 bases, V lost 1 base, and 3 bases had no gene match. This CDR3 has 16 amino acids. The CDR3 coding sequence is TGCGCCAGCAGCTTGACGGGGACTAGCGGCTACAATGAGCAGTTCTTC. Translating it yields CASSLTGTSGYNEQFF.

This clonotype was seen more than once but under ten times. This chain links TRBV3-1 with TRBJ2-7; D possibly corresponds to TRBD2 (6 bases). Germline V CDR1 and CDR2: LGHDT, YNNKEL (reference sequence). This CDR3 contains 15 residues. The V end was cut by 7 bases, the J end by 6 bases, with 22 bases between. The CDR3 protein is CASTRASGVDSEQYF. Written as DNA, the CDR3 is TGTGCCAGCACCCGGGCGTCGGGAGTCGACTCCGAGCAGTACTTC.